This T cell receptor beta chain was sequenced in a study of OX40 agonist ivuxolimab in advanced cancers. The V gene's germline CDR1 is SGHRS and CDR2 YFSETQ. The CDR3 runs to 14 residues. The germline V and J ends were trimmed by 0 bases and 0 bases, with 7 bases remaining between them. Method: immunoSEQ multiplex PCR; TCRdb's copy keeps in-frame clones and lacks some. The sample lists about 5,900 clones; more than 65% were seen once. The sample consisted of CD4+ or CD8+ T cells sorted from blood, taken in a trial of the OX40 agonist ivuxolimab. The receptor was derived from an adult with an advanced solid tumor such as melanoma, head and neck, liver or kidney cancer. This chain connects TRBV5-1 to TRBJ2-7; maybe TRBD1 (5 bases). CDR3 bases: TGCGCCAGCAGCTTGGAGGGGAACTCCTACGAGCAGTACTTC. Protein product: CASSLEGNSYEQYF.